The 22 T cell receptor beta chains below all came from one sample that was sequenced in a study of blood T cell repertoires in COVID-19. Repertoires were generated with immunoSEQ multiplex PCR, while TCRdb's copy carries only in-frame clones and drops some. This sample carries approximately 250,000 clones, about 84% of them seen once, and the ten largest clones take about 6%. Sequenced input: peripheral blood. The receptor set was obtained from an elderly woman with COVID-19, enrolled during active disease.

The rearrangement uses TRBV5-4 and TRBJ2-5; 12 nucleotides line up with TRBD2. Germline trimming cut 3 bases from V and 5 bases from J; bases unmatched to any gene: 11. Germline V gene sequence: CDR1 SGHNT, CDR2 YYREEE (reference sequence). The CDR3 consists of 17 residues. The CDR3 reads CASSSQLAGGPRETQYF. The CDR3 DNA reads TGTGCCAGCAGCTCGCAGCTAGCGGGGGGGCCTAGGGAGACCCAGTACTTC.

This clone showed up just a few times. The chain joins TRBV7-9 to TRBJ1-6; D call uncertain. CDR3 length: 16 amino acids. Germline CDR1 reads SEHNR; CDR2 reads FQNEAQ (reference sequence). V lost 1 base and J lost 9, with 16 bases in between. This chain's CDR3 is CASSLGGQVSGSPLHF. CDR3 nucleotides: TGTGCCAGCAGCTTAGGTGGGCAGGTCTCCGGTTCACCCCTCCACTTT.

CDR3 in amino acids: CARGDYSGELFF. The CDR3 DNA reads as TGTGCCAGGGGTGACTACTCCGGGGAGCTGTTTTTT. V is TRBV12-3 or TRBV12-4 and J is TRBJ2-2; weak D call: TRBD2 (5 bases). Between the trimmed V and J ends, which lost 9 bases and 6 bases, there was a span of 11 bases. The CDR3 is 12 residues long.

This CDR3 reads CSVSGNTEAFF. CDR3 sequence (DNA): TGCAGTGTTTCGGGGAACACTGAAGCTTTCTTT. The V call is TRBV20-1, the J call TRBJ1-1; D is undetermined. Germline CDR1 DFQATT, CDR2 SNEGSKA (reference sequence). This CDR3 comprises 11 residues. Trimming took off 7 bases at V and 1 base at J, with 7 bases between the two ends.

The rearrangement joins TRBV5-5 to TRBJ1-4; TRBD1 matches 7 bases. CDR1 SGHKS and CDR2 YYEKEE come from the germline V gene (reference sequence). The V and J ends lost 0 bases and 7 bases, in that order; junction bases with no gene match: 6. CDR3 length: 15 residues. CDR3: CASSLGVTGSEKLFF. The CDR3 DNA reads TGTGCCAGCAGCTTGGGTGTGACAGGGAGTGAAAAACTGTTTTTT.

The table lists this clone with a few counts. V gene TRBV19 combines with J gene TRBJ1-1; no definite D call. In germline, CDR1 is LNHDA, CDR2 SQIVND (reference sequence). This CDR3 contains 14 residues. The ends were cut back, 5 bases at V and 3 bases at J, with 13 bases in the middle. Written as DNA, the CDR3 is TGTGCCAGTAGTCAGTTCGGAGGAGACACTGAAGCTTTCTTT. Translation: CASSQFGGDTEAFF.

The chain is built from TRBV6-4 and TRBJ2-1; no reliable D call. CDR1 and CDR2 from the germline V gene are MRHNA and SNTAGT. This CDR3 has 12 amino acids. V was shortened by 2 bases and J by 6 bases, with 5 bases between the two germline ends. Here the CDR3 reads CASSDEVNEQFF. For the CDR3, the DNA is TGTGCCAGCAGTGACGAGGTCAATGAGCAGTTCTTC.

The chain uses TRBV14 and TRBJ2-2; D possibly corresponds to TRBD1 (6 bases). CDR1 is SGHDN, CDR2 FVKESK, per germline. This CDR3 is built from 14 residues. V lost 6 bases, J lost 1 base, and 9 bases lay in between. The DNA for the CDR3 is TGTGCCAGCAGGAGACAGGAGAACACCGGGGAGCTGTTTTTT. Translated, it gives CASRRQENTGELFF.

The chain is built from TRBV12-3 or TRBV12-4 and TRBJ2-5; D unresolved. Trimming removed 3 bases at V and 4 bases at J, with 6 bases between. This CDR3 comprises 12 residues. The CDR3 nucleotides are TGTGCCAGCAGTTTGCAGCGAGAGACCCAGTACTTC. Encoded protein: CASSLQRETQYF.

This chain uses TRBV29-1 with TRBJ2-7, with D perhaps matching TRBD2 (5 bases). The V end was cut by 3 bases, the J end by 5 bases, with 8 bases between. The V gene's germline CDR1 is SQVTM and CDR2 ANQGSEA. The CDR3 is made up of 11 amino acids. CDR3 sequence reads: CSVESGNEQYF. DNA of the CDR3: TGCAGCGTTGAGTCGGGGAACGAGCAGTACTTC.

CDR3 nucleotide sequence: TGTGCCAGCAGCAGGGTCCAGGGAACAGAAACTAACTATGGCTACACCTTC. Protein: CASSRVQGTETNYGYTF. This chain links TRBV21-1 with TRBJ1-2; the table gives TRBD1 as D, unverified against the DNA. TRBV21-1 is a known pseudogene. The CDR3 extends over 17 amino acids.

The chain recombines TRBV29-1 with TRBJ2-7; the match to TRBD1 covers 9 bases. The CDR3 loop spans 14 amino acids. Looked up from germline, CDR1 is SQVTM and CDR2 is ANQGSEA. With V trimmed by 4 bases and J by 0 bases, 4 bases remained unmatched. CDR3 sequence (DNA): TGCAGCGTTGTCCCGGGACAGGGCTCCTACGAGCAGTACTTC. It codes for CSVVPGQGSYEQYF.

The rearrangement joins TRBV25-1 to TRBJ1-5, with 8 bases lining up with TRBD1. CDR1 is MGHDK and CDR2 is SYGVNS in the germline V gene. There are 15 residues in the CDR3. Trimming cost V 2 bases and J 4 bases; bases outside gene matches: 4. Here the CDR3 reads CASSEGDRYNQPQHF. CDR3 DNA sequence: TGTGCCAGCAGTGAAGGGGACAGGTATAATCAGCCCCAGCATTTT.

This chain uses TRBV7-8 with TRBJ2-3; TRBD2 matches at 13 bases. Germline CDR1 reads SGHVS; CDR2 reads FQNEAQ. The CDR3 length is 16 residues. After removal of 5 bases from V and 1 base from J, the junction contained 3 bases not matched to a gene. CDR3 sequence: CASSLGTSGGTDTQYF. CDR3 DNA sequence: TGTGCCAGCAGCCTAGGGACTAGCGGGGGCACAGATACGCAGTATTTT.

The chain couples TRBV11-2 to TRBJ1-1; the match to TRBD1 covers 8 bases. Germline lookup yields CDR1 SGHAT and CDR2 FQNNGV. V trimming: 5 bases; J trimming: 7 bases; junction bases outside the gene matches: 9. The length of the CDR3 is 14 residues. CDR3 loop: CASSPPTGAGEAFF. CDR3 bases: TGTGCCAGCAGCCCCCCGACAGGGGCGGGTGAAGCTTTCTTT.

J is TRBJ1-4 and V is TRBV12-3 or TRBV12-4; no firm D call. Trimming took off 5 bases at V and 10 bases at J, with 14 bases between the two ends. The CDR3 spans 13 residues. The CDR3 spells CASSTSSGGKLFF. As DNA, the CDR3 is TGTGCCAGCAGTACTAGCAGTGGAGGAAAACTGTTTTTT.

The chain joins TRBV19 to TRBJ2-7; D might be TRBD1 (6 bases). V was clipped by 5 bases and J by 5 bases, with 31 bases between them. The CDR3 loop spans 19 amino acids. Germline lookup yields CDR1 LNHDA and CDR2 SQIVND (reference sequence). The CDR3 here is CASSVGWVIQGPRCHEQYV. CDR3 nucleotides: TGTGCCAGTAGTGTCGGGTGGGTGATACAGGGCCCGAGGTGCCACGAGCAGTACGTC.

The V and J genes are TRBV7-2 and TRBJ2-6; possibly TRBD2 for D (5 bases). Germline V gene data show CDR1 as SGHTA and CDR2 as FQGNSA. CDR3 length: 15 residues. V lost 5 bases, J lost 2 bases, and 10 bases lay in between. CDR3 nucleotides: TGTGCCAGCAGCGTTGAGGGCGCTGGGGCCAACGTCCTGACTTTC. It is translated as CASSVEGAGANVLTF.

In this sample, this clone turned up once. In DNA form, the CDR3 reads TGCGCCAGCAGCTTAGGTGCGGGGTATTACAATGAGCAGTTCTTC. Translating it yields CASSLGAGYYNEQFF. The chain recombines TRBV5-1 with TRBJ2-1, with TRBD2 as a possible D gene (6 bases). The germline V gene has CDR1 SGHRS and CDR2 YFSETQ. V was cut by 2 bases and J by 4 bases, with 13 bases left in between. The CDR3 has 15 amino acids.

Remarks on this clone: The junction departs from the called germline gene at one end, perhaps through a read error. The rearrangement links TRBV10-2 to TRBJ2-2; unclear D gene. From germline, CDR1 is WSHSY and CDR2 SAAADI. This CDR3 is built from 11 residues. CDR3 coding DNA: TGCGCCAGCAGTGACACTGGGGAGCTGTTTTTT. This encodes CASSDTGELFF.

The chain couples TRBV2 to TRBJ1-5; weak D call: TRBD1 (5 bases). Trimming took 7 bases from V and 4 from J, leaving 14 bases between them. CDR1 and CDR2 from the germline V gene are SNHLY and FYNNEI. This CDR3 is built from 14 residues. The CDR3 region has the DNA TGTGCCAGCACTCCTCGGGGGGGAAATCAGCCCCAGCATTTT. Translating it yields CASTPRGGNQPQHF. Variable domain in full (rest from reference TRBV2 and TRBJ1-5): EPEVTQTPSHQVTQMGQEVILRCVPISNHLYFYWYRQILGQKVEFLVSFYNNEISEKSEIFDDQFSVERPDGSNFTLKIRSTKLEDSAMYFCASTPRGGNQPQHFGDGTRLSIL.

The genes are TRBV9 and TRBJ2-2, with 11 bases that match TRBD2. The germline gives CDR1 SGDLS, CDR2 YYNGEE. The CDR3 consists of 16 residues. The J segment lost 5 bases and the V segment lost 0 bases, leaving 3 bases of the junction unmatched. CDR3 region: CASSVASSGGTGELFF. The CDR3 coding sequence is TGTGCCAGCAGCGTAGCCTCTAGCGGGGGGACCGGGGAGCTGTTTTTT.